Presented here are 24 T cell receptor beta chains from one specimen sequenced in a study of beta chain features in type 1 diabetes. All of the isolated RNA was reverse transcribed, so expressed TCRB transcripts were sequenced. Measured with immunoSEQ multiplex PCR; TCRdb has only the in-frame clones, and not every one. Among about 930,000 clones listed, 17% were seen once. Sequenced: naive CD4+ T cells from blood. These receptors were collected from a woman aged 18-35 years in good health.

This clone has only a few counts. The chain combines TRBV28 with TRBJ1-5, with D uncertain. The V and J ends lost 3 bases and 2 bases respectively, with 11 bases between them. The V gene's germline CDR1 is MDHEN and CDR2 SYDVKM. The CDR3 contains 15 residues. The CDR3 reads CASSFRQAGNQPQHF. The CDR3 bases are TGTGCCAGCAGTTTCAGGCAGGCGGGCAATCAGCCCCAGCATTTT.

This clone showed up just a few times. The chain carries TRBV5-6 and TRBJ2-3; D may be TRBD2 (5 bases). Trimming stripped 1 base from V and 6 bases from J, with 21 bases between. Germline V gene lookup returns CDR1 SGHDT and CDR2 YYEEEE. This CDR3 has 17 residues. The CDR3 spells CASSLMPSGTGLDTQYF. CDR3 nucleotide sequence: TGTGCCAGCAGCTTGATGCCATCAGGAACGGGATTGGATACGCAGTATTTT.

This clone was observed a few times. The genes are TRBV6-1 and TRBJ2-5, with unresolved D. V was clipped by 2 bases and J by 0 bases, with 4 bases between them. Germline CDR1 is MNHNS and CDR2 is SASEGT. The CDR3 runs 13 residues. The CDR3 region is CASSERDQETQYF. DNA of the CDR3: TGTGCCAGCAGTGAACGGGACCAAGAGACCCAGTACTTC.

This clone was seen only a few times. J is TRBJ2-1 and V is TRBV4-2; perhaps TRBD2 as D (6 bases). The V gene lost 4 bases and the J gene lost 0 bases, with 16 bases spanning the gap. This CDR3 comprises 17 residues. Looked up from germline, CDR1 is LGHNA and CDR2 is YNFKEQ. This CDR3 reads CASSPEGGAGSYNEQFF. In nucleotides, the CDR3 is TGTGCCAGCAGCCCGGAGGGAGGCGCGGGCTCCTACAATGAGCAGTTCTTC.

The V and J genes are TRBV9 and TRBJ2-2; the D is unclear. Germline assignment: CDR1 SGDLS and CDR2 YYNGEE. This CDR3 is 14 amino acids long. The V end lost 6 bases, the J end lost 7 bases, and 16 bases lay between the germline ends. The DNA of the CDR3 is TGTGCCAGCAAAGAAGGCCCCACGTACGGGGAGCTGTTTTTT. It translates to CASKEGPTYGELFF. The variable domain in full, completed from reference TRBV9 and TRBJ2-2, reads DSGVTQTPKHLITATGQRVTLRCSPRSGDLSVYWYQQSLDQGLQFLIQYYNGEERAKGNILERFSAQQFPDLHSELNLSSLELGDSALYFCASKEGPTYGELFFGEGSRLTVL.

This clone turned up a few times. The CDR3 DNA reads TGTGCCAGCAATGTACGGGGGTTCCCCGATTCTGGGGCCAACGTCCTGACTTTC. Translated: CASNVRGFPDSGANVLTF. V is TRBV7-2 and J is TRBJ2-6, with D tentatively TRBD2 (6 bases). The V end lost 7 bases, the J end lost 1 base, and 20 bases lay between the germline ends. Germline V gene lookup returns CDR1 SGHTA and CDR2 FQGNSA. The CDR3 runs to 18 residues. The full variable domain, completed using reference TRBV7-2 and TRBJ2-6, is GAGVSQSPSNKVTEKGKDVELRCDPISGHTALYWYRQSLGQGLEFLIYFQGNSAPDKSGLPSDRFSAERTGGSVSTLTIQRTQQEDSAVYLCASNVRGFPDSGANVLTFGAGSRLTVL.

J is TRBJ2-1 and V is TRBV6-6; 8 bases align to TRBD2. Germline V CDR1 and CDR2: MNHNY, SVGAGI (reference sequence). The CDR3 is 15 amino acids. V lost 10 bases, J lost 7 bases, and 15 bases stayed unmatched. CDR3 sequence reads: CAITITGTSRNEQFF. The CDR3 bases are TGTGCCATCACCATCACCGGGACTAGTCGGAATGAGCAGTTCTTC.

In its sample, this clone was seen a few times. The V gene is TRBV28, the J gene TRBJ2-1; D remains ambiguous. Germline V gives CDR1 MDHEN, CDR2 SYDVKM. The length of the CDR3 is 13 residues. Trimming took 1 base from V and 7 from J, leaving 8 bases between them. This chain's CDR3 is CASSLSPGNEQFF. CDR3 DNA sequence: TGTGCCAGCAGTTTATCCCCCGGGAATGAGCAGTTCTTC.

There are a few counts of this clone. The chain is built from TRBV7-2 and TRBJ2-1; 10 positions agree with TRBD2. Per the germline V gene, CDR1 is SGHTA and CDR2 is FQGNSA. Trimming at V came to 4 bases and at J to 10 bases, leaving 10 bases not matched to a gene. The CDR3 runs to 15 residues. CDR3 sequence reads: CASSSGGLAGVEQFF. The CDR3 bases are TGTGCCAGCAGCTCCGGTGGGCTAGCGGGAGTCGAGCAGTTCTTC.

The chain carries TRBV27 and TRBJ1-5; 9 bases agree with TRBD1. The CDR3 contains 14 residues. Germline CDR1 and CDR2: MNHEY and SMNVEV (reference sequence). J gave up 0 bases and V 8 bases, and 2 bases lay outside the gene matches. Written as DNA, the CDR3 is TGTGCCAGCGGGACAGGGAATAGCAATCAGCCCCAGCATTTT. Translating it yields CASGTGNSNQPQHF.

This clone was recorded a few times. The chain has TRBV7-9 and TRBJ2-7; 7 bases match TRBD1. The CDR3 loop spans 14 amino acids. Germline CDR1 is SEHNR and CDR2 is FQNEAQ (reference sequence). The junction had 9 bases not matched to a gene; V was cut back by 5 bases and J by 5 bases. CDR3 sequence: CASSQQGRAHEQYF. CDR3 sequence (DNA): TGTGCCAGCAGCCAACAGGGGCGGGCTCACGAGCAGTACTTC.

This clone showed up just a few times. V and J are TRBV7-9 and TRBJ2-1; D ambiguous. V gave up 5 bases and J gave up 8 bases, with 7 bases separating them. The CDR3 is 11 amino acids. Germline CDR1 and CDR2: SEHNR and FQNEAQ (reference sequence). The CDR3 protein is CASSIKYEQFF. The CDR3 DNA follows: TGTGCCAGCAGCATTAAGTATGAGCAGTTCTTC.

This clone showed up just a few times. Here the CDR3 DNA reads TGTGCCAGCATGCCAGGGGGGTCCTACAATGAGCAGTTCTTC. Translated: CASMPGGSYNEQFF. The gene calls are TRBV2 and TRBJ2-1; D might be TRBD1 (7 bases). V lost 7 bases, J lost 1 base, and 11 bases lay in between. This CDR3 has 14 amino acids. Germline CDR1 SNHLY, CDR2 FYNNEI.

As for this clone: The same CDR3 also results from other DNA sequences found in this sample. The chain links TRBV7-2 to TRBJ2-7; TRBD1 agrees at 12 bases. Trimming cost V 4 bases and J 2 bases; bases outside gene matches: 0. The CDR3 consists of 14 residues. Germline-derived CDR1 and CDR2 are SGHTA and FQGNSA. The CDR3 bases are TGTGCCAGCAGCTGGGACAGGGGGCCCTACGAGCAGTACTTC. It encodes CASSWDRGPYEQYF.

In this sample, this clone turned up once. The CDR3 protein is CSVGITNTEAFF. The CDR3 DNA reads as TGCAGCGTTGGTATAACGAACACTGAAGCTTTCTTT. This chain uses TRBV29-1 with TRBJ1-1; D unresolved. This CDR3 region has 12 residues. V gave up 4 bases and J gave up 1 base, with 7 bases separating them. The germline CDR1 and CDR2 sequences are SQVTM and ANQGSEA.

The rearrangement joins TRBV4-1 to TRBJ1-3; D is ambiguous. The germline V gene encodes CDR1 MGHRA and CDR2 YSYEKL. V was clipped by 0 bases and J by 7 bases, with 13 bases between them. The CDR3 consists of 15 residues. The CDR3 DNA is TGCGCCAGCAGCCAAGATCGCGGGGTTTTCAACACCATATATTTT. Translation: CASSQDRGVFNTIYF.

The CDR3 DNA sequence: TGTGCCAGCAGGGTACAGGGAGGCCGGGAGCTGTTTTTT. It is translated as CASRVQGGRELFF. The chain employs TRBV28 and TRBJ2-2; D is possibly TRBD1 or TRBD2 (6 bases each). The CDR3 has 13 amino acids. Germline CDR1 and CDR2: MDHEN and SYDVKM. V gave up 6 bases and J gave up 9 bases, with 14 bases separating them.

This chain connects TRBV1 to TRBJ2-1; the D call of TRBD2 is as the table states it, not checked on the DNA. TRBV1 has pseudogene status. This CDR3 is 16 amino acids long. The CDR3, as DNA: TGCACCAGCCTCGGGACTAGCGGGAGTCTCGGGAATGAGCAGTTCTTC. Amino acid sequence: CTSLGTSGSLGNEQFF.

This clone turned up a few times. CDR3 sequence: CASSNTGLAGDNEQFF. CDR3 sequence (DNA): TGTGCCAGCAGCAACACCGGACTAGCGGGAGACAATGAGCAGTTCTTC. The chain links TRBV5-6 to TRBJ2-1, with TRBD2 matching 13 bases. The V segment lost 4 bases and the J segment 5 bases; nucleotides outside the gene matches: 6. Germline CDR1 SGHDT, CDR2 YYEEEE. The CDR3 is made up of 16 amino acids.

The V gene is TRBV28, the J gene TRBJ2-7, with 7 bases matching TRBD1. This CDR3 is built from 14 residues. J lost 3 bases, V lost 4 bases, and 6 bases had no gene match. Per the germline V gene, CDR1 is MDHEN and CDR2 is SYDVKM. The CDR3 protein is CASSSWTGFYEQYF. In nucleotides, the CDR3 is TGTGCCAGCAGTTCTTGGACAGGTTTCTACGAGCAGTACTTC.

A few counts support this clone. This sequence joins TRBV27 and TRBJ2-7; 10 nucleotides line up with TRBD2. This CDR3 has 13 amino acids. Germline CDR1 reads MNHEY; CDR2 reads SMNVEV (reference sequence). Trimming took 2 bases from V and 10 from J; bases not matched to a gene: 5. The CDR3: CASSLGLAGAQYF. CDR3 bases: TGTGCCAGCAGTTTAGGGCTAGCGGGGGCACAGTACTTC.

The table lists this clone with a few counts. The V and J genes are TRBV7-8 and TRBJ2-1, with no clear D. Germline V gives CDR1 SGHVS, CDR2 FQNEAQ. V gave up 5 bases and J gave up 0 bases, with 20 bases separating them. This CDR3 spans 18 amino acids. CDR3 in amino acids: CASSPRPPRMSSYNEQFF. CDR3 coding DNA: TGTGCCAGCAGCCCCCGCCCCCCGAGGATGAGCTCCTACAATGAGCAGTTCTTC.

This clone showed up just a few times. The J gene is TRBJ1-5, the V gene TRBV5-8, with 8 bases that match TRBD1. The CDR3 is 15 residues long. Unmatched junction bases numbered 6, after V lost 2 bases and J lost 5 bases. Per germline, CDR1 SGHTS and CDR2 YDEGEE. The CDR3 protein is CASSFRDRSYQPQHF. The CDR3 coding sequence is TGTGCCAGCAGCTTCCGGGACAGGAGCTATCAGCCCCAGCATTTT. Using reference TRBV5-8 and TRBJ1-5 for the parts outside the CDR3, the full variable domain is EAGVTQSPTHLIKTRGQQATLRCSPISGHTSVYWYQQALGLGLQFLLWYDEGEERNRGNFPPRFSGRQFPNYSSELNVNALELEDSALYLCASSFRDRSYQPQHFGDGTRLSIL.

The chain has TRBV2 and TRBJ2-7, with TRBD2 identical over 9 bases. The CDR3 contains 16 residues. Trimming took 4 bases from V and 5 from J; bases not matched to a gene: 12. CDR1 and CDR2 (germline): SNHLY, FYNNEI. The DNA of the CDR3 is TGTGCCAGCAGTGCCCAACTAGCGGGCGCCCGAAACGAGCAGTACTTC. Translation: CASSAQLAGARNEQYF.